This T cell receptor beta chain was recovered during a study of tumor-infiltrating lymphocytes in primary liver carcinoma. Total RNA (around 500 ng) served as template for TCR beta cDNA synthesis primed by a constant-region primer. Three rounds of nested multiplex PCR with slightly modified ARM-PCR produced TCR beta libraries. For 10 cycles apiece, the opening two PCR rounds ran with TRBV1-TRBV30 forward primers and a C-beta reverse primer. TCRdb processed the multiplex PCR reads anew with MiXCR; each CDR3 protein has one entry. The data show approximately 40,000 distinct CDR3 sequences, roughly 70% seen once. Remarks on this clonotype: Its antigen is undetermined. At one end, the junction sequence differs from germline, possibly due to a read error.

This CDR3 is built from 14 residues. Germline CDR1 and CDR2: KGHDR and SFDVKD. Regarding the study as a whole: Tumor-adjacent and tumor-blood pairs shared a smaller degree of overlap than tumor region pairs. All five tumor regions shared only about 7-25% of top clones. Against blood, tumors held a significantly higher top-250-clone fraction (p = 0.039).

Starting material for RNA and DNA co-extraction consisted of about 17-31 mg of unsorted bulk tissue. The patients had histopathologically diagnosed primary liver carcinoma, and their disease was treated by surgical resection. Sequences were obtained from liver tumor tissue from sampling region 4. Sample subset: tumor region T4, right-lateral pole. V and J are TRBV24-1 and TRBJ2-1; TRBD2 is a possible D gene (5 bases). This clonotype was obtained from a man aged 35-49 years with primary liver carcinoma and hepatitis B virus infection. The CDR3 coding sequence is TGTACCACTAAAGACCCAGAGGGCGCCGATGTTGAGTTCTTC. Protein sequence: CTTKDPEGADVEFF.